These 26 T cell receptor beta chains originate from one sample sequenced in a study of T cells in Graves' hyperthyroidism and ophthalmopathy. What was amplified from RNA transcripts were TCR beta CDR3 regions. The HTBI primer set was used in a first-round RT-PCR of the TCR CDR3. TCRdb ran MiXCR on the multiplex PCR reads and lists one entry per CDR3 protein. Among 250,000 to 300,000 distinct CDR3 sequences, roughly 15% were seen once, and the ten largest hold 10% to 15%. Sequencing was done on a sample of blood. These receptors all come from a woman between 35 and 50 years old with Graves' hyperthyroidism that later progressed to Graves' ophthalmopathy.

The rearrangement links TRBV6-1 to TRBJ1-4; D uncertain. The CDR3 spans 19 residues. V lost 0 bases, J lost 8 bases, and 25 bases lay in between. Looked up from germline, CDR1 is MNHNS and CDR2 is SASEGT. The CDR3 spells CASSEAGESSKKEEEKLFF. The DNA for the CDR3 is TGTGCCAGCAGTGAAGCCGGAGAGTCGTCCAAAAAAGAGGAAGAAAAACTGTTTTTT.

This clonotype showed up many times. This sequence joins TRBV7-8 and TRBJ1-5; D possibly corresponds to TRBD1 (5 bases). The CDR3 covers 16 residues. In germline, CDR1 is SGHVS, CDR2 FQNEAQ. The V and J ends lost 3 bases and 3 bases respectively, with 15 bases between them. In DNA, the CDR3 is TGTGCCAGCAGCTTGCCGGACGGGGCTAACAATCAGCCCCAGCATTTT. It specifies CASSLPDGANNQPQHF. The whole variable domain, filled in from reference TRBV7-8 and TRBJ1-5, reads GAGVSQSPRYKVAKRGQDVALRCDPISGHVSLFWYQQALGQGPEFLTYFQNEAQLDKSGLPSDRFFAERPEGSVSTLKIQRTQQEDSAVYLCASSLPDGANNQPQHFGDGTRLSIL.

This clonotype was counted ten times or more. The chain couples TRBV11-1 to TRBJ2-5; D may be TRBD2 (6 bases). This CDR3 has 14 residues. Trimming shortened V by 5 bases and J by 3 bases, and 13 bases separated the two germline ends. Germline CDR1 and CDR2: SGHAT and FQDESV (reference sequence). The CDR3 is CASSAGTWEETQYF. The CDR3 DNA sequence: TGTGCCAGCAGCGCCGGGACTTGGGAAGAGACCCAGTACTTC. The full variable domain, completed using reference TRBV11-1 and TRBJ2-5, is EAEVAQSPRYKITEKSQAVAFWCDPISGHATLYWYRQILGQGPELLVQFQDESVVDDSQLPKDRFSAERLKGVDSTLKIQPAELGDSAMYLCASSAGTWEETQYFGPGTRLLVL.

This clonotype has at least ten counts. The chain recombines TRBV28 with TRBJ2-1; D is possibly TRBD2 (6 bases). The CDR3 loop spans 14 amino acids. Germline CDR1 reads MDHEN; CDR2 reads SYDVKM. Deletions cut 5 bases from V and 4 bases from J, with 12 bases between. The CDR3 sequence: CASSSWTNYNEQFF. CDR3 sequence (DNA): TGTGCCAGCAGTAGTTGGACTAATTACAATGAGCAGTTCTTC.

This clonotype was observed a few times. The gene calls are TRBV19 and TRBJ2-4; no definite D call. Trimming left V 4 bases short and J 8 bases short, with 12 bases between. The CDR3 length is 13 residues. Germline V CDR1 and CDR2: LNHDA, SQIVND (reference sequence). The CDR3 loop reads CASSRVGLHIQYF. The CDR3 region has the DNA TGTGCCAGTAGTAGAGTGGGGTTACACATTCAGTACTTC.

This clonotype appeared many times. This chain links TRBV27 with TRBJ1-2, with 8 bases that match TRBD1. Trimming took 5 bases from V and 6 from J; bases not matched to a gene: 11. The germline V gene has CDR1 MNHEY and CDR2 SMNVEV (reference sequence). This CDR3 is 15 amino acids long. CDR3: CASSPPSGQADGYTF. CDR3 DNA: TGTGCCAGCAGTCCCCCGTCGGGACAGGCTGATGGCTACACCTTC.

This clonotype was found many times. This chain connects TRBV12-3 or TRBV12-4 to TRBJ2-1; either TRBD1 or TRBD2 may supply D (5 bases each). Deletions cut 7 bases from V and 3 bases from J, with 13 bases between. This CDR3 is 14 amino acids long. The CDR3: CASNFGADYNEQFF. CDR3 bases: TGTGCCAGCAACTTCGGGGCTGACTACAATGAGCAGTTCTTC.

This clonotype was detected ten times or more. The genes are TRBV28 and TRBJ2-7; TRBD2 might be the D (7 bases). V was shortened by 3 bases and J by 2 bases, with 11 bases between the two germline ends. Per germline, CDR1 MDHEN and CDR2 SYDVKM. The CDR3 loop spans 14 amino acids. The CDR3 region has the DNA TGTGCCAGCAGTTTGGGGGGGCTCACCTACGAGCAGTACTTC. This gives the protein CASSLGGLTYEQYF. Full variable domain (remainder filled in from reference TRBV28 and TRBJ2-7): DVKVTQSSRYLVKRTGEKVFLECVQDMDHENMFWYRQDPGLGLRLIYFSYDVKMKEKGDIPEGYSVSREKKERFSLILESASTNQTSMYLCASSLGGLTYEQYFGPGTRLTVT.

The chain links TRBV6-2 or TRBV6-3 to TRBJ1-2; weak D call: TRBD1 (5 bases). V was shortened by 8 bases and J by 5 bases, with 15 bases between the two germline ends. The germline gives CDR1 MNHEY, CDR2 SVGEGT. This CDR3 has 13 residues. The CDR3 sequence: CASETKGRYGYTF. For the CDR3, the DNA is TGTGCCAGCGAAACGAAGGGGAGATATGGCTACACCTTC.

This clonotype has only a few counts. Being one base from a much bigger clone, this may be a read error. CDR3 nucleotide sequence: TGCGGTGCTACCGAACAGGGGAGGATGAATCAGCCCCAGCATTTT. Residues: CGATEQGRMNQPQHF. V and J are TRBV20-1 and TRBJ1-5, with 7 nucleotides matching TRBD1. This CDR3 region has 15 residues. From germline, CDR1 is DFQATT and CDR2 SNEGSKA (reference sequence).

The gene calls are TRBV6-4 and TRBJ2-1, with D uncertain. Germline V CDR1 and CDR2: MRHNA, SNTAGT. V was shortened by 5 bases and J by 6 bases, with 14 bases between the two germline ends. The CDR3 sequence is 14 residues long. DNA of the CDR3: TGTGCCAGCAGTCCTGGAGCGTTACTCAATGAGCAGTTCTTC. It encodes CASSPGALLNEQFF.

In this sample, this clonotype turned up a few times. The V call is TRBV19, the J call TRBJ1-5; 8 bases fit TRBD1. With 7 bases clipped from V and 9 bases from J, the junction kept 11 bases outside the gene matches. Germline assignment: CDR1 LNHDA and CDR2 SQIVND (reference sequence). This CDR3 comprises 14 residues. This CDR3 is CASTSGTGWWPQHF. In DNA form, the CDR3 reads TGTGCCAGTACCTCCGGGACAGGCTGGTGGCCCCAGCATTTT.

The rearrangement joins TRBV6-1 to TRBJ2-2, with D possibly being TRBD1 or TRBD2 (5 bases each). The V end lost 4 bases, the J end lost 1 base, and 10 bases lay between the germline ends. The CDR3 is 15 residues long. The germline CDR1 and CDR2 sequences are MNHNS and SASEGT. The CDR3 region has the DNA TGTGCCAGCAGTGGTTGGGGGAGGAACACCGGGGAGCTGTTTTTT. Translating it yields CASSGWGRNTGELFF.

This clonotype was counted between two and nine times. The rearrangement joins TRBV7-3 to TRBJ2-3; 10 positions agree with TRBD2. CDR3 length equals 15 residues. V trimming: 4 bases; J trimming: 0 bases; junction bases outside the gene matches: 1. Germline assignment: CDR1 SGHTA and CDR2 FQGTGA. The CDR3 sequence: CASSSGLASTDTQYF. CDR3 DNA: TGTGCCAGCAGCTCGGGACTAGCGAGCACAGATACGCAGTATTTT.

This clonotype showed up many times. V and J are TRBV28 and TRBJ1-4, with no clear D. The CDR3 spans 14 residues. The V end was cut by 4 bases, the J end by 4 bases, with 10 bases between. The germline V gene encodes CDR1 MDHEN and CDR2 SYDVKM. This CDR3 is CASSYGRINEKLFF. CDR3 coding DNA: TGTGCCAGCAGTTACGGACGGATTAATGAAAAACTGTTTTTT.

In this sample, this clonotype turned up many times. CDR3 in DNA: TGTGCCTGGAGTGCCCAAAGGGACACTGAAGCTTTCTTT. Its translation: CAWSAQRDTEAFF. The V call is TRBV30, the J call TRBJ1-1; unclear D gene. V was clipped by 1 base and J by 3 bases, with 9 bases between them. The CDR3 has 13 residues. The germline gives CDR1 GTSNPN, CDR2 SVGIG (reference sequence).

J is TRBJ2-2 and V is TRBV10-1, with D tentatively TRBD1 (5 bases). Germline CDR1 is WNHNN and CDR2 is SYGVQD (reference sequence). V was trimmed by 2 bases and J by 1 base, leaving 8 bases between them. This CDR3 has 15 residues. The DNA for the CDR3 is TGCGCCAGCAGTGAGAGGCAGGGGAACACCGGGGAGCTGTTTTTT. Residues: CASSERQGNTGELFF.

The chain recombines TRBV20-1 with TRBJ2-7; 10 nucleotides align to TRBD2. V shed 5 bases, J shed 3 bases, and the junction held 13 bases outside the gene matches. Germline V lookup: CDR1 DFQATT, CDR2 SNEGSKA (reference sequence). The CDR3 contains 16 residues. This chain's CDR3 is CSAAWASGSKSYEQYF. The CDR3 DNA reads TGCAGTGCTGCCTGGGCTAGCGGGAGTAAGAGCTACGAGCAGTACTTC.

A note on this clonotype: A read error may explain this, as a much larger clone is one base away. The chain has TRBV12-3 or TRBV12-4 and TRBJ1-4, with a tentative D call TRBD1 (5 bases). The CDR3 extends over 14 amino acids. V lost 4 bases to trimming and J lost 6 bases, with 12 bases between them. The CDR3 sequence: CASSYGTLHEKLFF. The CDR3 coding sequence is TGTGCCAGCAGTTATGGGACTTTGCATGAAAAACTGTTTTTT.

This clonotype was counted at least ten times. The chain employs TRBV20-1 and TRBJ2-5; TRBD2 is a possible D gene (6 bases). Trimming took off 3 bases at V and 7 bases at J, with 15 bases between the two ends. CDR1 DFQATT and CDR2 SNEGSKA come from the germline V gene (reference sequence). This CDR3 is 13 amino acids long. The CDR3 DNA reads TGCAGTGCTAGCGGGAGTTTGCCTGTGACCCAGTACTTC. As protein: CSASGSLPVTQYF.

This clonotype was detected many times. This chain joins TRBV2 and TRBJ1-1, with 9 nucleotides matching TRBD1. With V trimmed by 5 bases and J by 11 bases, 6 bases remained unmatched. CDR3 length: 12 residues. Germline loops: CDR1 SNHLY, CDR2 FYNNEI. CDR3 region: CASSSDRGLAFF. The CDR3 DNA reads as TGTGCCAGCAGTTCCGACAGGGGGTTGGCTTTCTTT.

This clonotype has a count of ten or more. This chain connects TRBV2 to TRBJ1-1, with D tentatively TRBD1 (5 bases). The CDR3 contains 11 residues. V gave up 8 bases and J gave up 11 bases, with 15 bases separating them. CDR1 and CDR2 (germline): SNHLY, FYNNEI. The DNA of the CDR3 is TGTGCCAGCCTGGTTTGGGAGGGGGCTTTCTTT. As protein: CASLVWEGAFF.

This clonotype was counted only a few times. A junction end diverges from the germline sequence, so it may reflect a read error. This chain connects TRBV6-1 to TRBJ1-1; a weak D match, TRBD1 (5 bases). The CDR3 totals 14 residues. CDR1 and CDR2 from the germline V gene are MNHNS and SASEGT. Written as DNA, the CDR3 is TGTGGCAGCAGCGGACACGTGGGTCCCACTGAAGCTTTCTTT. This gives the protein CGSSGHVGPTEAFF.

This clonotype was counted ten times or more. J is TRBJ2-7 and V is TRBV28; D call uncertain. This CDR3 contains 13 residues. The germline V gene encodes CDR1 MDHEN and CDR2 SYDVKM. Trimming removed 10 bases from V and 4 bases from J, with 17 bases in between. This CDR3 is CATRWISSYEQYF. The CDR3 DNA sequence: TGTGCCACCAGGTGGATTAGCTCATACGAGCAGTACTTC.

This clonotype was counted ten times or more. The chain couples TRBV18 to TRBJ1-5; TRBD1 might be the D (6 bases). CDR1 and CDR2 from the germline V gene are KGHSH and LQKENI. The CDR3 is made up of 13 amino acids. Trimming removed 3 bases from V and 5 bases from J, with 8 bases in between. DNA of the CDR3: TGTGCCAGCTCACCGGGGGCGGATCAGCCCCAGCATTTT. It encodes CASSPGADQPQHF.

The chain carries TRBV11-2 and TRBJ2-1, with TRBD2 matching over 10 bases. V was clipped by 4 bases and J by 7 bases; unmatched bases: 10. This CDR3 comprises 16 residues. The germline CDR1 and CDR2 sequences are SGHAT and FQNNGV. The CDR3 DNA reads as TGTGCCAGCAGCTGGTACCTAGCGGGAGTATGGAATGAGCAGTTCTTC. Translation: CASSWYLAGVWNEQFF.